This entry features one TCR beta chain sequence. A multiplex PCR was run with 60 Vbeta primers and 13 Jbeta primers. Produced via immunoSEQ multiplex PCR; TCRdb's table is partial and in-frame only. The data contain about 180,000 clones, around 83% of them singletons. The source of the sample is a study of cytomegalovirus exposure and HLA in healthy donors. The CDR3 is made up of 17 amino acids. V trimming: 3 bases; J trimming: 1 base; junction bases outside the gene matches: 9. CDR1 is LNHDA, CDR2 SQIVND, per germline (reference sequence). Sequenced material: PBMCs. The TCR originated in a girl aged 2 to 10 in good health and CMV-seropositive. The chain employs TRBV19 and TRBJ2-7; 10 nucleotides line up with TRBD1. This chain's CDR3 is CASSIGTGARGSYEQYF. For the CDR3, the DNA is TGTGCCAGTAGTATTGGGACAGGGGCGAGGGGTTCCTACGAGCAGTACTTC.